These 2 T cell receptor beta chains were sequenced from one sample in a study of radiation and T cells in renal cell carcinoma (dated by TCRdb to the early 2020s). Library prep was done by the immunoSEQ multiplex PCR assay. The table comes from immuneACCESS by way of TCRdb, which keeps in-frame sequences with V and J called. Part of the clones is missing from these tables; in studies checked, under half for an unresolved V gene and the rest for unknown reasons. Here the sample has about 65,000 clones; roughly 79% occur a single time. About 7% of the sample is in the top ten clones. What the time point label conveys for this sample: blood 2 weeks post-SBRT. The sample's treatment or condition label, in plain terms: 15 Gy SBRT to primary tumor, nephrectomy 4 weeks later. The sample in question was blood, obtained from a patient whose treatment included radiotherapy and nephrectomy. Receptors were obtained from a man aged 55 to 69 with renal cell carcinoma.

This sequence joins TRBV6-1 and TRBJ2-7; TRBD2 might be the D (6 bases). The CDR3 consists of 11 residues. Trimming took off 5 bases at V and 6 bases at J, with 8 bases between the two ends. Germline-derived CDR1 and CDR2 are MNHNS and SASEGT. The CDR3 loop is CASSYGSEQYF. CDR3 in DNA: TGTGCCAGCAGTTACGGGAGCGAGCAGTACTTC.

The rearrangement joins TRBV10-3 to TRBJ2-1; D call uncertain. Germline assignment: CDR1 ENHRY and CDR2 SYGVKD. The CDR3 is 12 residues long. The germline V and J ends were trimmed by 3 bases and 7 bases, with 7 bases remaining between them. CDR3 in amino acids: CAISEVLNEQFF. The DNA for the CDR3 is TGTGCCATCAGTGAAGTTCTGAATGAGCAGTTCTTC.